One sample yielded the 32 T cell receptor beta chains listed below, sequenced in a study of control samples from healthy donors and cancer patients. Sequenced by immunoSEQ multiplex PCR; TCRdb stores in-frame clones only, minus some. The repertoire consists of around 180,000 clones, with about 91% occurring once and the leading ten covering nearly 5%. The sample was blood. Receptor source: a woman aged 25 to 39 in good health.

Concerning this clone: Other DNA sequences in the same sample also yield this CDR3. The V gene is TRBV5-4, the J gene TRBJ2-3; TRBD2 matches at 12 bases. This CDR3 comprises 15 residues. Germline V gene data show CDR1 as SGHNT and CDR2 as YYREEE (reference sequence). V gave up 4 bases and J gave up 4 bases; unmatched junction bases: 4. CDR3 bases: TGTGCCAGCAGCCTACTAGCGGGAGGTCCAGATACGCAGTATTTT. As protein: CASSLLAGGPDTQYF. The full variable domain, rest sourced from reference TRBV5-4 and TRBJ2-3, is ETGVTQSPTHLIKTRGQQVTLRCSSQSGHNTVSWYQQALGQGPQFIFQYYREEENGRGNFPPRFSGLQFPNYSSELNVNALELDDSALYLCASSLLAGGPDTQYFGPGTRLTVL.

The chain has TRBV7-2 and TRBJ1-5; D call uncertain. Germline V lookup: CDR1 SGHTA, CDR2 FQGNSA. The CDR3 runs 12 residues. V lost 3 bases and J lost 9, with 9 bases in between. This CDR3 reads CASSFPRGPQHF. DNA of the CDR3: TGTGCCAGCAGCTTCCCCCGGGGGCCCCAGCATTTT.

The chain has TRBV12-3 or TRBV12-4 and TRBJ1-2; 10 bases are shared with TRBD1. This CDR3 has 13 amino acids. V shed 1 base, J shed 7 bases, and the junction held 0 bases outside the gene matches. In DNA, the CDR3 is TGTGCCAGCAGTTTAGGACAGGGGGCTGGCTACACCTTC. It yields the protein CASSLGQGAGYTF.

The rearrangement links TRBV6-1 to TRBJ1-5, with D maybe TRBD1 (5 bases). The CDR3 consists of 17 residues. The ends were cut back, 2 bases at V and 5 bases at J, with 19 bases in the middle. Germline values: CDR1 MNHNS, CDR2 SASEGT. The CDR3 nucleotides are TGTGCCAGCAGTGAAATGGCAGGGAGGGAGTGGTATCAGCCCCAGCATTTT. As protein: CASSEMAGREWYQPQHF.

The chain employs TRBV7-8 and TRBJ2-1, with 8 positions matching TRBD1. Germline V gene lookup returns CDR1 SGHVS and CDR2 FQNEAQ. This CDR3 contains 14 residues. With 2 bases clipped from V and 7 bases from J, the junction kept 4 bases outside the gene matches. The CDR3 region is CASSLSRGPNEQFF. Here the CDR3 DNA reads TGTGCCAGCAGCTTAAGCAGGGGGCCTAATGAGCAGTTCTTC.

There are a few counts of this clone. This rearrangement joins TRBV2 to TRBJ2-2; D perhaps matches TRBD2 (5 bases). The CDR3 extends over 15 amino acids. Trimming shortened V by 6 bases and J by 7 bases, and 18 bases separated the two germline ends. Germline CDR1 SNHLY, CDR2 FYNNEI. The CDR3 nucleotides read TGTGCCAGCAGCGCGAGGGTTATTGGTGTCGGGGAGCTGTTTTTT. It yields the protein CASSARVIGVGELFF.

J is TRBJ2-5 and V is TRBV9, with TRBD2 as a possible D gene (6 bases). V shed 0 bases and J shed 7 bases, with 13 bases lying between them. This CDR3 is built from 14 residues. Germline V gene sequence: CDR1 SGDLS, CDR2 YYNGEE. CDR3 region: CASSVEWDSGTQYF. As DNA, the CDR3 is TGTGCCAGCAGCGTAGAGTGGGACTCGGGGACCCAGTACTTC.

The chain recombines TRBV12-3 or TRBV12-4 with TRBJ1-2, with D hard to call. The CDR3 is 13 residues long. V was clipped by 7 bases and J by 5 bases, with 14 bases between them. This chain's CDR3 is CASTRRPEYGYTF. The CDR3 bases are TGTGCCAGCACACGCCGTCCAGAATATGGCTACACCTTC.

The chain links TRBV9 to TRBJ1-1; TRBD1 agrees at 8 bases. Germline CDR1 reads SGDLS; CDR2 reads YYNGEE. The CDR3 is made up of 14 amino acids. J lost 5 bases, V lost 1 base, and 4 bases had no gene match. CDR3 nucleotides: TGTGCCAGCAGCGTATACGACAGGGGAACTGAAGCTTTCTTT. Its translation is CASSVYDRGTEAFF.

The J gene is TRBJ2-7, the V gene TRBV11-2; no clear D gene. Per germline, CDR1 SGHAT and CDR2 FQNNGV. The CDR3 sequence is 14 residues long. Trimming left V 1 base short and J 2 bases short, with 9 bases between. The CDR3 loop reads CASSLGGTTYEQYV. CDR3 sequence (DNA): TGTGCCAGCAGCTTAGGGGGTACCACCTACGAGCAGTACGTC.

The chain joins TRBV28 to TRBJ2-1; no clear D gene. V was pared by 2 bases and J by 8 bases, with 10 bases between. The CDR3 runs to 13 residues. Germline-derived CDR1 and CDR2 are MDHEN and SYDVKM. The CDR3 DNA sequence: TGTGCCAGCAGTTTAAGCTTAGTGGATGAGCAGTTCTTC. Translation gives CASSLSLVDEQFF.

This chain joins TRBV19 and TRBJ2-7; 8 bases match TRBD1. Germline-derived CDR1 and CDR2 are LNHDA and SQIVND (reference sequence). The CDR3 extends over 14 amino acids. The V segment lost 3 bases and the J segment 6 bases; nucleotides outside the gene matches: 7. Written as DNA, the CDR3 is TGTGCCAGTAGTATTGGGGACAGGACCTTCGAGCAGTACTTC. Residues: CASSIGDRTFEQYF.

The chain carries TRBV6-1 and TRBJ2-7, with TRBD1 as a possible D gene (5 bases). V lost 3 bases to trimming and J lost 0 bases, with 15 bases between them. This CDR3 comprises 16 residues. The germline gives CDR1 MNHNS, CDR2 SASEGT. The CDR3, as DNA: TGTGCCAGCAGTGAGGATTCATGGGGCAGCTCCTACGAGCAGTACGTC. This encodes CASSEDSWGSSYEQYV.

CDR3 nucleotide sequence: TGTGCCAGCTCACCGGGTAATGAGCAGTTCTTC. Residues: CASSPGNEQFF. The V and J genes are TRBV18 and TRBJ2-1; D unresolved. V was trimmed by 3 bases and J by 7 bases, leaving 4 bases between them. Germline V gene sequence: CDR1 KGHSH, CDR2 LQKENI. The CDR3 runs to 11 residues.

This chain connects TRBV4-1 to TRBJ1-1, with a possible D match to TRBD1 (6 bases). The CDR3 sequence is 19 residues long. Germline CDR1 and CDR2: MGHRA and YSYEKL. V was pared by 3 bases and J by 3 bases, with 26 bases between. For the CDR3, the DNA is TGCGCCAGCAGCCACATTTACCTCCCTGGGGGGGCGAGCGACACTGAAGCTTTCTTT. It translates to CASSHIYLPGGASDTEAFF.

The chain combines TRBV5-1 with TRBJ2-3, with D possibly called TRBD1 or TRBD2 (5 bases each). The CDR3 sequence is 14 residues long. Germline V gene sequence: CDR1 SGHRS, CDR2 YFSETQ. The V and J ends lost 3 bases and 2 bases respectively, with 10 bases between them. The CDR3 protein is CASSSGTSTDTQYF. The CDR3 region has the DNA TGCGCCAGCAGCTCTGGGACCTCCACAGATACGCAGTATTTT.

The rearrangement joins TRBV27 to TRBJ1-1, with D tentatively TRBD1 (6 bases). The CDR3 covers 14 residues. Between the trimmed V and J ends, which lost 8 bases and 4 bases, there was a span of 17 bases. Germline CDR1 and CDR2: MNHEY and SMNVEV (reference sequence). CDR3 in amino acids: CASGDTRGSTEAFF. Here the CDR3 DNA reads TGTGCCAGCGGAGACACGAGGGGGAGCACTGAAGCTTTCTTT.

Written as DNA, the CDR3 is TGTGCCAGCAGCGGAGGGCCTACTGAAGCTTTCTTT. It translates to CASSGGPTEAFF. J is TRBJ1-1 and V is TRBV6-5; no clear D. Per the germline V gene, CDR1 is MNHEY and CDR2 is SVGAGI. Trimming took off 6 bases at V and 5 bases at J, with 10 bases between the two ends. The CDR3 loop spans 12 amino acids.

The chain carries TRBV5-5 and TRBJ2-4; perhaps TRBD2 as D (5 bases). Looked up from germline, CDR1 is SGHKS and CDR2 is YYEKEE (reference sequence). The CDR3 runs 16 residues. Trimming took 1 base from V and 3 from J, leaving 14 bases between them. CDR3: CASSLSGERSKNIQYF. The CDR3 DNA is TGTGCCAGCAGCTTGTCCGGGGAAAGGAGCAAAAACATTCAGTACTTC.

The chain couples TRBV5-1 to TRBJ2-5; perhaps TRBD2 as D (6 bases). There are 17 residues in the CDR3. Trimming took 0 bases from V and 0 from J, leaving 15 bases between them. CDR1 is SGHRS, CDR2 YFSETQ, per germline. CDR3 coding DNA: TGCGCCAGCAGCTTGGAGGGACTTCTGACGTACCAAGAGACCCAGTACTTC. Translating gives CASSLEGLLTYQETQYF. The full variable domain, with the rest looked up from reference TRBV5-1 and TRBJ2-5, is KAGVTQTPRYLIKTRGQQVTLSCSPISGHRSVSWYQQTPGQGLQFLFEYFSETQRNKGNFPGRFSGRQFSNSRSEMNVSTLELGDSALYLCASSLEGLLTYQETQYFGPGTRLLVL.

The CDR3 protein is CASSFREPNPDTQYF. In nucleotides, the CDR3 is TGTGCCAGCAGCTTCCGGGAGCCAAACCCAGATACGCAGTATTTT. The rearrangement joins TRBV7-9 to TRBJ2-3; D perhaps matches TRBD2 (6 bases). Germline V gene sequence: CDR1 SEHNR, CDR2 FQNEAQ (reference sequence). With 3 bases removed from V and 4 bases from J, the gap between germline ends came to 14 bases. The CDR3 consists of 15 residues. Drawing the rest from reference TRBV7-9 and TRBJ2-3, the complete variable domain is DTGVSQNPRHKITKRGQNVTFRCDPISEHNRLYWYRQTLGQGPEFLTYFQNEAQLEKSRLLSDRFSAERPKGSFSTLEIQRTEQGDSAMYLCASSFREPNPDTQYFGPGTRLTVL.

The chain has TRBV6-6 and TRBJ1-4; unclear D gene. The germline V and J ends were trimmed by 2 bases and 5 bases, with 3 bases remaining between them. The germline gives CDR1 MNHNY, CDR2 SVGAGI (reference sequence). The CDR3 spans 12 residues. The CDR3 region is CASSYVNEKLFF. The CDR3, as DNA: TGTGCCAGCAGTTACGTCAATGAAAAACTGTTTTTT.

The gene calls are TRBV2 and TRBJ2-1; the match to TRBD1 covers 9 bases. Germline CDR1 SNHLY, CDR2 FYNNEI. Trimming at V came to 4 bases and at J to 5 bases, leaving 9 bases not matched to a gene. The length of the CDR3 is 16 residues. The CDR3 sequence: CASSGLRGQGNNEQFF. The CDR3 bases are TGTGCCAGCAGTGGCCTGCGGGGACAGGGTAACAATGAGCAGTTCTTC.

V gene TRBV5-5 combines with J gene TRBJ1-2, with D tentatively TRBD1 (6 bases). The CDR3 extends over 14 amino acids. Per germline, CDR1 SGHKS and CDR2 YYEKEE (reference sequence). Deletions cut 4 bases from V and 2 bases from J, with 12 bases between. CDR3 DNA: TGTGCCAGCAGCCCCGGGACACCGAACTATGGCTACACCTTC. This translates into CASSPGTPNYGYTF.

CDR3 DNA sequence: TGTGCCACCAGTGATTTCAGAGCCCAACAAGAGACCCAGTACTTC. This encodes CATSDFRAQQETQYF. The chain combines TRBV24-1 with TRBJ2-5, with unresolved D. Germline loops: CDR1 KGHDR, CDR2 SFDVKD. This CDR3 is built from 15 residues. V was clipped by 1 base and J by 2 bases, with 10 bases between them.

This rearrangement joins TRBV6-6 to TRBJ2-7; 7 bases line up with TRBD2. Trimming cost V 3 bases and J 5 bases; bases outside gene matches: 7. The CDR3 contains 14 residues. Germline V gene sequence: CDR1 MNHNY, CDR2 SVGAGI (reference sequence). The CDR3 protein is CASSYYPGGNEQYV. For the CDR3, the DNA is TGTGCCAGCAGTTATTACCCCGGGGGGAACGAGCAGTACGTC.

J is TRBJ1-3 and V is TRBV5-1; D is possibly TRBD1 (6 bases). Germline V lookup: CDR1 SGHRS, CDR2 YFSETQ. The CDR3 extends over 16 amino acids. Trimming cost V 4 bases and J 0 bases, with 14 bases left between them. CDR3 sequence (DNA): TGCGCCAGCAGCATTACAGGGCGGAACTCTGGAAACACCATATATTTT. It translates to CASSITGRNSGNTIYF.

The chain combines TRBV7-9 with TRBJ1-6, with TRBD1 matching 10 bases. V lost 2 bases to trimming and J lost 7 bases; unmatched junction nucleotides: 8. The germline V gene has CDR1 SEHNR and CDR2 FQNEAQ (reference sequence). This CDR3 comprises 17 residues. CDR3: CASSLYSGTGANSPLHF. The CDR3 DNA sequence: TGTGCCAGCAGCTTATATTCGGGGACAGGGGCAAATTCACCCCTCCACTTT.

The chain couples TRBV6-4 to TRBJ1-2; TRBD1 is a possible D gene (6 bases). From germline, CDR1 is MRHNA and CDR2 SNTAGT. V was shortened by 7 bases and J by 5 bases, with 11 bases between the two germline ends. The CDR3 totals 12 residues. CDR3 nucleotides: TGTGCCAGCAAACAGGGTGAGTATGGCTACACCTTC. Protein product: CASKQGEYGYTF.

The chain has TRBV7-9 and TRBJ1-2; D possibly corresponds to TRBD1 (6 bases). The CDR3 runs to 13 residues. V was trimmed by 4 bases and J by 2 bases, leaving 8 bases between them. Germline V CDR1 and CDR2: SEHNR, FQNEAQ (reference sequence). CDR3 nucleotide sequence: TGTGCCAGCAGCTCCACAGGGAACTATGGCTACACCTTC. This translates into CASSSTGNYGYTF.

The chain recombines TRBV6-1 with TRBJ2-1, with a tentative D call TRBD1 (6 bases). The germline V gene has CDR1 MNHNS and CDR2 SASEGT. The V gene lost 2 bases and the J gene lost 9 bases, with 14 bases spanning the gap. This CDR3 spans 14 amino acids. CDR3 region: CASSEMSGASEQFF. In nucleotides, the CDR3 is TGTGCCAGCAGTGAAATGTCAGGGGCCAGTGAGCAGTTCTTC.

The V call is TRBV2, the J call TRBJ2-5; 9 nucleotides agree with TRBD2. Germline V gives CDR1 SNHLY, CDR2 FYNNEI. This CDR3 is 16 amino acids long. With V trimmed by 5 bases and J by 5 bases, 12 bases remained unmatched. The CDR3 sequence: CASSQGSGGFRETQYF. The CDR3 nucleotides are TGTGCCAGCAGTCAAGGTAGCGGGGGTTTCCGGGAGACCCAGTACTTC.